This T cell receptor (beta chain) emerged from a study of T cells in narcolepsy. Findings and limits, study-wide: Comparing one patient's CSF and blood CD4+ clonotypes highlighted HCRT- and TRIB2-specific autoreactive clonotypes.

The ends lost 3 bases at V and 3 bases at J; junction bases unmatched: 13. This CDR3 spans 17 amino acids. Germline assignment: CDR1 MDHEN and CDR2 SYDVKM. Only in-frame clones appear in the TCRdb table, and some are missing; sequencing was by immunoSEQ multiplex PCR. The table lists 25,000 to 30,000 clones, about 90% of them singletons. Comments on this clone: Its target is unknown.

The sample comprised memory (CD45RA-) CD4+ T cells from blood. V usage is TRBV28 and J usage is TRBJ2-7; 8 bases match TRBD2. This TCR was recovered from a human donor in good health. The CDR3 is CASSLDRKRESLYEQYF. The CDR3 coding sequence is TGTGCCAGCAGTTTGGATCGGAAGCGGGAGTCCCTCTACGAGCAGTACTTC. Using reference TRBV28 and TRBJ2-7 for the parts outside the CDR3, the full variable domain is DVKVTQSSRYLVKRTGEKVFLECVQDMDHENMFWYRQDPGLGLRLIYFSYDVKMKEKGDIPEGYSVSREKKERFSLILESASTNQTSMYLCASSLDRKRESLYEQYFGPGTRLTVT.